The source of this T cell receptor (beta chain) is a study of blood T cells in healthy people across ages (dated by TCRdb to the mid-2010s). Describing the broader study: In model experiments, template switching captured roughly one uniquely barcoded TCR beta cDNA molecule for every two T cells. To track age-related changes in TCR beta repertoire diversity, the study relied on deep sequencing normalized with unique cDNA molecular identifiers. Four age groups were formed from the donors: young (average about 17 years), middle-aged (approximately 39), aged (about 62) and long-lived (less than 85). To avoid experimental bias, donors of different ages were randomly spread across the sequencing lanes. The study analyzed two additional independent replicas of 1 million unique cDNA reads from the same blood draw for two donors, one aged 18 to 29 and one aged 80 or older.

Spanning cysteine to phenylalanine, the CDR3 consists of 13 amino acids. Of all the DNA, just the CDR3 is kept, 39 bases in frame from base 1. V is cut back by 6 bases and J by 5 bases, with 5 bases in the junction unmatched. The approximately 41 donors, aged roughly 6 to 95 years, were systemically healthy Caucasian individuals from Russia. Ten milliliters of peripheral blood were drawn from each donor into EDTA-treated Vacutainer tubes. PBMCs were isolated by Ficoll-Paque density-gradient centrifugation, with at least 7 million obtained per sample. Total RNA was extracted from PBMCs with Trizol reagent, with at least 6 micrograms obtained per sample. Naive CD45RAhigh/CD27high T cell percentages were measured by flow cytometry on a PBMC aliquot from every donor. Library construction relied on 5' RACE. Sequenced using an Illumina HiSeq 2500. A second PCR of roughly 7 to 12 cycles was run with a J-beta primer mix and a sample-barcoded 5' primer. A unique molecular identifier was introduced onto each TCR beta cDNA molecule by a template-switch 5' adaptor carrying 12 random nucleotides. At least 2.5 million CDR3-containing paired-end reads were obtained from each sample. First-strand cDNA was synthesized from all RNA with the Mint cDNA synthesis kit, primed by a TRBC-specific oligonucleotide. Following uracil-DNA glycosylase treatment, all cDNA underwent a first 18-cycle PCR with the universal primers M1SS and BC2_uni_R. Regarding the original processing steps: For normalization, 1 million high-quality reads were randomly selected from each sample, with every read carrying a distinct molecular identifier. Instead of being binned into consensus sequences, reads that shared molecular identifiers were thrown out. MiTCR, set to a Q25 quality threshold and the strictest error-elimination algorithm, was used for CDR3 identification, clonotype clustering and error correction. A nonparametric unseen species model with Euler transformation was used to estimate a lower bound on total TCR beta diversity. TCRdb handled the public reads itself, with Q25 trimming in fastp and clone calling in MiXCR, and kept productive beta chains. A single entry per CDR3 protein holds the most common genes and DNA from its merged rows. The V and J calls shown here were made by TCRdb, not taken from the authors' results. This sample comprises under 2,000,000 distinct CDR3 sequences, less than 50% of them detected only once. The ten largest clonotypes hold about 2.1% of the sample.

The sample holds many counts of this clonotype. Its antigen is still unknown. No base qualities exist here, and no much larger clone lies one base off it. The paper as a whole reports these results and caveats: The long-lived group showed more naive CD4+ T cells, fewer expanded clones and increased TCR diversity than the aged group, suggesting age selection. As age increased, observed TCR beta diversity per million T cells dropped in a roughly linear way, and a significant reduction was already evident by age 40. Estimates of total diversity based on one million sequenced T cells were regarded as lower bounds and as underestimates. A strong correlation was found between observed TCR beta diversity and the percentage of naive T cells measured by flow cytometry. Because donor CMV infection status was unknown, age-related changes in expanded clonotypes were potentially confounded. Since profiling was done on bulk unsorted PBMCs, naive and antigen-experienced compartments could not be conclusively compared.

This sequence was found in a middle-aged woman in good health. Sequenced: blood. This sequence uses TRBV12-3 or TRBV12-4 and TRBJ2-7, with 9 bases in between that match TRBD1. The CDR3 sequence is CASSPTGGNEQYF. The DNA sequence is given as TGTGCCAGCAGCCCGACAGGGGGTAACGAGCAGTACTTC.